Below, 29 T cell receptor beta chains from the same sample are listed, as sequenced in a study of human versus mouse CDR3 diversity and MHC coevolution. The assay was immunoSEQ multiplex PCR, and TCRdb's table has in-frame clones only and misses some. The table includes 50,000 to 65,000 clones, approximately 94% detected once. The sample comprised naive CD4+ T cells from blood. Subset of the sample: CD45RO-negative CD62L-positive naive CD4 T cells. Receptors originate from a person aged 55-75 years in good health.

The chain combines TRBV5-1 with TRBJ2-7; TRBD1 agrees at 10 bases. The V gene's germline CDR1 is SGHRS and CDR2 YFSETQ. J gave up 5 bases and V 1 base, and 6 bases lay outside the gene matches. This CDR3 comprises 15 residues. The CDR3 loop is CASSLLGQGSNEQYF. Here the CDR3 DNA reads TGCGCCAGCAGCTTGTTGGGACAGGGGTCTAACGAGCAGTACTTC.

The V and J genes are TRBV2 and TRBJ1-6, with TRBD1 matching 12 bases. Trimming at V came to 5 bases and at J to 9 bases, leaving 5 bases not matched to a gene. The CDR3 is 15 amino acids. Germline loops: CDR1 SNHLY, CDR2 FYNNEI. CDR3 residues: CASSSGTGGFSPLHF. As DNA, the CDR3 is TGTGCCAGCAGTTCTGGGACAGGGGGCTTTTCACCCCTCCACTTT.

This clone was counted once. The CDR3 protein is CATRRGDWATDTQYF. CDR3 nucleotide sequence: TGTGCCACCCGACGAGGGGACTGGGCCACAGATACGCAGTATTTT. The V and J genes are TRBV5-4 and TRBJ2-3; D might be TRBD2 (6 bases). Germline CDR1 and CDR2: SGHNT and YYREEE (reference sequence). V dropped 9 bases and J dropped 2 bases, with 19 bases sitting between them. The CDR3 extends over 15 amino acids.

The V gene is TRBV4-2, the J gene TRBJ1-1; tentatively, D is TRBD1 (5 bases). Looked up from germline, CDR1 is LGHNA and CDR2 is YNFKEQ. Trimming pared 4 bases from V and 7 bases from J, leaving 16 bases between. This CDR3 is 14 amino acids long. The CDR3, as DNA: TGTGCCAGCAGCCGAAGGGGCACCTTGGATGAAGCTTTCTTT. Protein sequence: CASSRRGTLDEAFF.

This rearrangement joins TRBV2 to TRBJ1-2, with TRBD1 matching 9 bases. J gave up 4 bases and V 5 bases, and 5 bases lay outside the gene matches. From germline, CDR1 is SNHLY and CDR2 FYNNEI. This CDR3 comprises 14 residues. This CDR3 reads CASSTRQGGYGYTF. Here the CDR3 DNA reads TGTGCCAGCAGTACGAGACAGGGGGGCTATGGCTACACCTTC.

The CDR3 spells CASSLDNYEQYF. For the CDR3, the DNA is TGTGCCAGCAGCTTAGACAACTACGAGCAGTACTTC. The chain employs TRBV7-3 and TRBJ2-7; D gene uncertain. Trimming stripped 2 bases from V and 3 bases from J, with 5 bases between. Germline CDR1 is SGHTA and CDR2 is FQGTGA. The CDR3 is 12 residues long.

The DNA of the CDR3 is TGTGCCAGCAGCCAAAGGAGGACTAGCGGGTACAATGAGCAGTTCTTC. This gives the protein CASSQRRTSGYNEQFF. V and J are TRBV4-2 and TRBJ2-1; TRBD2 agrees at 11 bases. There are 16 residues in the CDR3. CDR1 and CDR2 (germline): LGHNA, YNFKEQ. V dropped 2 bases and J dropped 4; count of bases not matched to a gene: 4.

The genes are TRBV11-3 and TRBJ1-1; 9 positions agree with TRBD1. There are 14 residues in the CDR3. Germline-derived CDR1 and CDR2 are SGHNT and YENEEA. J gave up 4 bases and V 3 bases, and 3 bases lay outside the gene matches. The CDR3 sequence: CASSLGQGVTEAFF. As DNA, the CDR3 is TGTGCCAGCAGCTTGGGACAGGGTGTCACTGAAGCTTTCTTT.

The chain employs TRBV19 and TRBJ2-6, with 11 bases aligning to TRBD2. Germline CDR1 is LNHDA and CDR2 is SQIVND (reference sequence). V gave up 1 base and J gave up 2 bases; unmatched junction bases: 10. CDR3 length: 20 amino acids. CDR3 residues: CASSIVLAGEWRPGANVLTF. The CDR3 DNA reads as TGTGCCAGTAGTATAGTACTAGCGGGAGAATGGCGCCCTGGGGCCAACGTCCTGACTTTC.

This chain uses TRBV7-3 with TRBJ2-4, with a weak D call TRBD1 (6 bases). CDR3 size: 13 residues. With 5 bases removed from V and 9 bases from J, the gap between germline ends came to 14 bases. Germline CDR1 SGHTA, CDR2 FQGTGA. As DNA, the CDR3 is TGTGCCAGCAGCGCGGACAGACTTGGCATTCAGTACTTC. It specifies CASSADRLGIQYF.

This clone was seen once. The chain recombines TRBV27 with TRBJ2-7, with TRBD1 matching over 7 bases. The V and J ends lost 2 bases and 6 bases, in that order; junction bases with no gene match: 13. Germline V gene data show CDR1 as MNHEY and CDR2 as SMNVEV (reference sequence). The CDR3 sequence is 16 residues long. CDR3 sequence: CASSLAAHRGSLEQYF. CDR3 in DNA: TGTGCCAGCAGTTTAGCCGCCCACAGGGGCTCCCTCGAGCAGTACTTC.

The genes are TRBV6-1 and TRBJ2-7, with TRBD1 matching over 10 bases. The V gene end was trimmed by 3 bases and the J gene end by 2 bases; junction bases not matched to a gene: 1. Germline V gene data show CDR1 as MNHNS and CDR2 as SASEGT. The CDR3 contains 14 residues. The CDR3 DNA is TGTGCCAGCAGTGATGACAGGGGGCCCTACGAGCAGTACTTC. It codes for CASSDDRGPYEQYF.

This chain joins TRBV18 and TRBJ2-7; TRBD2 matches at 7 bases. The CDR3 is made up of 15 amino acids. Trimming at V came to 0 bases and at J to 6 bases, leaving 8 bases not matched to a gene. Germline-derived CDR1 and CDR2 are KGHSH and LQKENI. Here the CDR3 DNA reads TGTGCCAGCTCACCACCCATGGCGGGAGTCGGCGAGCAGTACTTC. It encodes CASSPPMAGVGEQYF.

The chain employs TRBV18 and TRBJ2-7, with a tentative D call TRBD2 (5 bases). The germline V gene encodes CDR1 KGHSH and CDR2 LQKENI. The CDR3 totals 14 residues. Trimming left V 0 bases short and J 4 bases short, with 10 bases between. The DNA for the CDR3 is TGTGCCAGCTCACCACCGTCCCTAGCTTACGAGCAGTACTTC. Its translation is CASSPPSLAYEQYF.

This chain connects TRBV19 to TRBJ2-3, with a weak D call TRBD2 (5 bases). Germline V lookup: CDR1 LNHDA, CDR2 SQIVND (reference sequence). This CDR3 has 16 amino acids. With 5 bases removed from V and 2 bases from J, the gap between germline ends came to 17 bases. The CDR3 is CASSSRISENTDTQYF. The CDR3 bases are TGTGCCAGTAGTTCCCGGATTAGCGAAAACACAGATACGCAGTATTTT. The full variable domain, rest sourced from reference TRBV19 and TRBJ2-3, is DGGITQSPKYLFRKEGQNVTLSCEQNLNHDAMYWYRQDPGQGLRLIYYSQIVNDFQKGDIAEGYSVSREKKESFPLTVTSAQKNPTAFYLCASSSRISENTDTQYFGPGTRLTVL.

This CDR3 reads CASSQDLMRNQPQHF. CDR3 DNA sequence: TGCGCCAGCAGCCAAGATCTTATGAGGAATCAGCCCCAGCATTTT. The gene calls are TRBV4-1 and TRBJ1-5, with D uncertain. CDR3 length: 15 amino acids. Germline lookup yields CDR1 MGHRA and CDR2 YSYEKL. The germline V and J ends were trimmed by 0 bases and 4 bases, with 10 bases remaining between them.

The gene calls are TRBV7-9 and TRBJ1-1, with TRBD1 matching over 7 bases. CDR1 and CDR2 (germline): SEHNR, FQNEAQ (reference sequence). Unmatched junction bases numbered 4, after V lost 1 base and J lost 5 bases. The CDR3 runs to 14 residues. The CDR3 reads CASSLGGGGTEAFF. DNA for the CDR3: TGTGCCAGCAGCTTAGGAGGGGGCGGGACTGAAGCTTTCTTT.

Here the CDR3 DNA reads TGTGCCAGCAGTGAAGAGAGGGTGGCCAAAAACATTCAGTACTTC. Amino acid sequence: CASSEERVAKNIQYF. The chain uses TRBV2 and TRBJ2-4, with D perhaps TRBD2 (5 bases). The CDR3 loop spans 15 amino acids. V shed 1 base and J shed 1 base, with 8 bases lying between them. Germline lookup yields CDR1 SNHLY and CDR2 FYNNEI. The variable domain in full, completed from reference TRBV2 and TRBJ2-4, reads EPEVTQTPSHQVTQMGQEVILRCVPISNHLYFYWYRQILGQKVEFLVSFYNNEISEKSEIFDDQFSVERPDGSNFTLKIRSTKLEDSAMYFCASSEERVAKNIQYFGAGTRLSVL.

This rearrangement joins TRBV19 to TRBJ1-2; 8 nucleotides match TRBD1. V trimming: 5 bases; J trimming: 6 bases; junction bases outside the gene matches: 8. From germline, CDR1 is LNHDA and CDR2 SQIVND (reference sequence). This CDR3 is built from 14 residues. This CDR3 is CASSPTGGTDGYTF. The CDR3 DNA sequence: TGTGCCAGTAGTCCCACAGGGGGGACCGATGGCTACACCTTC.

This sequence joins TRBV6-1 and TRBJ2-3; D may be TRBD2 (5 bases). CDR3 length equals 15 residues. CDR1 MNHNS and CDR2 SASEGT come from the germline V gene. V was clipped by 2 bases and J by 6 bases, with 15 bases between them. The CDR3: CASSERVRAWDTQYF. CDR3 in DNA: TGTGCCAGCAGTGAACGGGTGCGGGCCTGGGATACGCAGTATTTT.

The chain carries TRBV7-9 and TRBJ2-5, with D possibly TRBD1 on 5 matching bases. The V and J ends lost 7 bases and 4 bases respectively, with 13 bases between them. The CDR3 has 13 amino acids. The germline gives CDR1 SEHNR, CDR2 FQNEAQ (reference sequence). CDR3 bases: TGTGCCAGCACCGCGGCAGGGATAGAGACCCAGTACTTC. This translates into CASTAAGIETQYF. Drawing the rest from reference TRBV7-9 and TRBJ2-5, the complete variable domain is DTGVSQNPRHKITKRGQNVTFRCDPISEHNRLYWYRQTLGQGPEFLTYFQNEAQLEKSRLLSDRFSAERPKGSFSTLEIQRTEQGDSAMYLCASTAAGIETQYFGPGTRLLVL.

The rearrangement joins TRBV27 to TRBJ1-1; TRBD1 is a possible D gene (5 bases). Germline-derived CDR1 and CDR2 are MNHEY and SMNVEV (reference sequence). V was clipped by 3 bases and J by 11 bases, with 13 bases between them. The CDR3 sequence is 12 residues long. In DNA, the CDR3 is TGTGCCAGCAGTTTCCGTCAGGGCAGGGCTTTCTTT. Its translation is CASSFRQGRAFF.

The gene calls are TRBV7-9 and TRBJ1-4, with D perhaps TRBD1 (5 bases). Germline CDR1 reads SEHNR; CDR2 reads FQNEAQ (reference sequence). Trimming left V 3 bases short and J 6 bases short, with 11 bases between. This CDR3 contains 14 residues. In nucleotides, the CDR3 is TGTGCCAGCAGCTTCAGGGTTGAGGATGAAAAACTGTTTTTT. Amino acids: CASSFRVEDEKLFF. The whole variable domain, filled in from reference TRBV7-9 and TRBJ1-4, reads DTGVSQNPRHKITKRGQNVTFRCDPISEHNRLYWYRQTLGQGPEFLTYFQNEAQLEKSRLLSDRFSAERPKGSFSTLEIQRTEQGDSAMYLCASSFRVEDEKLFFGSGTQLSVL.

V is TRBV30 and J is TRBJ1-5, with TRBD1 matching 7 bases. The length of the CDR3 is 12 residues. Germline V gives CDR1 GTSNPN, CDR2 SVGIG (reference sequence). Losses at the gene ends were 2 bases for V and 8 bases for J; bases not matched to a gene: 3. This CDR3 reads CAWSPGGKPQHF. For the CDR3, the DNA is TGTGCCTGGAGTCCAGGGGGAAAGCCCCAGCATTTT.

The chain combines TRBV6-6 with TRBJ2-7, with D perhaps TRBD1 (5 bases). The CDR3 extends over 13 amino acids. The ends were cut back, 6 bases at V and 2 bases at J, with 11 bases in the middle. CDR1 and CDR2 (germline): MNHNY, SVGAGI (reference sequence). The chain's CDR3 is CASRARAPYEQYF. The CDR3 DNA is TGTGCCAGCAGGGCCAGGGCTCCCTACGAGCAGTACTTC.

The J gene is TRBJ2-3, the V gene TRBV7-2; D is unclear. V lost 0 bases, J lost 3 bases, and 10 bases lay in between. Looked up from germline, CDR1 is SGHTA and CDR2 is FQGNSA. There are 15 residues in the CDR3. CDR3 coding DNA: TGTGCCAGCAGCTTAGCGCCAGGCGCAACAGATACGCAGTATTTT. This gives the protein CASSLAPGATDTQYF. Supplemented by reference TRBV7-2 and TRBJ2-3, the full variable domain reads GAGVSQSPSNKVTEKGKDVELRCDPISGHTALYWYRQSLGQGLEFLIYFQGNSAPDKSGLPSDRFSAERTGGSVSTLTIQRTQQEDSAVYLCASSLAPGATDTQYFGPGTRLTVL.

The V call is TRBV27, the J call TRBJ1-3, with D possibly being TRBD1 (5 bases). This CDR3 is built from 15 residues. Trimming removed 8 bases at V and 0 bases at J, with 14 bases between. Germline loops: CDR1 MNHEY, CDR2 SMNVEV (reference sequence). CDR3 sequence reads: CASSRDSNSGNTIYF. CDR3 sequence (DNA): TGTGCCAGCTCCCGAGACAGCAACTCTGGAAACACCATATATTTT.

The chain has TRBV11-2 and TRBJ1-1; the D is unclear. The germline V gene encodes CDR1 SGHAT and CDR2 FQNNGV. Trimming stripped 5 bases from V and 4 bases from J, with 14 bases between. CDR3 length: 14 amino acids. CDR3 DNA sequence: TGTGCCAGCAGCCCTACACCCTCAGGCACTGAAGCTTTCTTT. Translated: CASSPTPSGTEAFF.

The chain uses TRBV19 and TRBJ1-2, with TRBD1 identical over 7 bases. Trimming removed 5 bases from V and 4 bases from J; junction bases left unmatched: 13. Germline CDR1 reads LNHDA; CDR2 reads SQIVND (reference sequence). The CDR3 has 16 residues. The CDR3 spells CASSLPGGQPLYGYTF. CDR3 DNA sequence: TGTGCCAGTAGTCTCCCAGGGGGACAGCCCCTCTATGGCTACACCTTC.